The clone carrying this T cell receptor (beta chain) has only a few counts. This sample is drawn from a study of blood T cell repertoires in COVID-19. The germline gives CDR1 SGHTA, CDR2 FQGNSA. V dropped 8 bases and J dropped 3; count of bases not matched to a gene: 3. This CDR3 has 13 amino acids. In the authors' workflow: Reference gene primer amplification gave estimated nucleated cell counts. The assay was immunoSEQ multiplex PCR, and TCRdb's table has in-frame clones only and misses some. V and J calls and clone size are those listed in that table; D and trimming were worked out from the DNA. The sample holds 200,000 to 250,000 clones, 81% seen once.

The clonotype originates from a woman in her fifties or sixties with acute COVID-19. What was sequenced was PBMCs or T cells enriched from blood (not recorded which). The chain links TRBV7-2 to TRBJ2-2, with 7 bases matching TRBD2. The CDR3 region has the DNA TGTGCCAGCGGGGACTACTACACCGGGGAGCTGTTTTTT. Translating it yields CASGDYYTGELFF.